This section outlines one T cell receptor beta chain sequence together with its context. Its binding antigen is unknown. No per-base quality is available; no much larger clone lies one base away. V is clipped by 4 bases and J by 3 bases, and the sequence between their germline boundaries is 11 bases long. The CDR3 measures 14 amino acids from cysteine to phenylalanine. Here the CDR3 DNA is all that survives: 42 bases in frame from base 1. In the germline V gene, CDR1 corresponds to SGHRS and CDR2 to YFSETQ. This entry is derived from a study of glioma-infiltrating T cells after dendritic cell vaccination (dated by TCRdb to about 2016). General notes on the study: The cohort included around 15 glioblastoma patients drawn from Phase I and II dendritic cell vaccination trials, of whom 9 were newly diagnosed and 6 had recurrent disease. In glioblastoma patients vaccinated with dendritic cells, deep sequencing of TCR beta CDR3 regions served to measure tumor-infiltrating lymphocyte content and to compare repertoires between tumor and blood. Three intradermal dendritic cell vaccine injections were administered to patients at biweekly intervals in the arm below the axilla. Between the early 2000s and the early 2010s, patients were given autologous tumor lysate-pulsed dendritic cell vaccination. Survival after dendritic cell vaccination was correlated with TCR sequencing metrics, such as TIL content and the overlap between tumor and blood repertoires. The vaccine consisted of monocyte-derived dendritic cells cultured roughly 7 days with IL-4 and GM-CSF, then pulsed overnight with autologous tumor lysate. Results the study describes overall, beyond this receptor: No direct relationship between TCR clonality and survival was found, suggesting a diverse polyclonal response may matter. The three-group TCR overlap response model was described as speculative and requiring prospective validation. The cohort was small and heterogeneous, only a few patients had full blood and tumor sets, and even fewer had initial-recurrent tumor pairs. After dendritic cell vaccination, a higher estimated pretreatment TIL content predicted longer time to progression and longer overall survival.

Using the immunoSEQ assay, TCRB CDR3 regions were amplified from roughly 1.8 micrograms of genomic DNA, or from all available DNA when less than that was on hand. For multiplex PCR, 60 forward primers for TCR V beta segments and 13 reverse primers for J beta segments were used. To estimate the number of reads per starting template, synthetic control templates were added to each sample at limiting dilution. The Illumina HiSeq System generated 87 bp sequencing reads. The original pipeline was this. PCR and sequencing errors were removed by a nearest neighbor algorithm that merged closely related sequences. TCR overlap was measured as the percentage of unique tumor TCR beta sequences also present in the same patient's peripheral blood. The table was pulled from immuneACCESS by TCRdb, which kept in-frame rearrangements only. Such tables lose some clones; where checked, under half of the loss comes from unresolved V genes, and the rest has no known cause. V, J and clone size reflect that table, while D and trimming were determined from the DNA. The table for this sample lists 50,000 to 70,000 clones; about 80% of them were counted only once. The ten biggest clones cover around a sixth of the sample.

The time point label for this specimen denotes: after dendritic cell vaccination, including at tumor progression/relapse. Selection of patients required sufficient residual fresh-frozen tumor tissue and over two years of available survival data. None of the glioblastoma patients carried an isocitrate dehydrogenase mutation, although molecular status otherwise varied. PBMC were collected before vaccination, two weeks after the third vaccination, and at tumor progression when it occurred. The Qiagen DNeasy Blood extraction Kit was used to extract genomic DNA. This clonotype originated in a human donor with glioblastoma. Sequencing used blood, obtained after dendritic cell vaccination. The chain uses TRBV5-1 and TRBJ1-5; a tentative D match to TRBD1 spans 5 bases. CDR3 protein: CASSPGDSNQPQHF. The DNA is TGCGCCAGCAGCCCGGGGGATTCCAATCAGCCCCAGCATTTT.